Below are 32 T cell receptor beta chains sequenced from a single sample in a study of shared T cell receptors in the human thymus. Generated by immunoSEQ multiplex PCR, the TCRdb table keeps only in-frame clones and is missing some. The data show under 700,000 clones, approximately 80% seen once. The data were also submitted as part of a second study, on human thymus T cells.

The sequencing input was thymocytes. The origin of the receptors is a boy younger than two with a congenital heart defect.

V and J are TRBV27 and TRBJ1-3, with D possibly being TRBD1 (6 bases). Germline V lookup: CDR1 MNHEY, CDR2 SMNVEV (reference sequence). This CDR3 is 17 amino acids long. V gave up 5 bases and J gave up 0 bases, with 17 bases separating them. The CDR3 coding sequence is TGTGCCAGCAGTCCGGGACGGACAGAGCACTCTGGAAACACCATATATTTT. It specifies CASSPGRTEHSGNTIYF.

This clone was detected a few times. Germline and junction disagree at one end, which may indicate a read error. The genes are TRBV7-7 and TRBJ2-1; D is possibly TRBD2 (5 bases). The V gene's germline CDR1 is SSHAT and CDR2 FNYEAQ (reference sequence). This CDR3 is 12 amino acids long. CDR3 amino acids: CASSLGTGKQFF. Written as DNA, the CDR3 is TGTGCTAGCAGCTTAGGCACGGGAAAGCAGTTCTTC.

The CDR3 sequence: CASSLYRALYNEQFF. In DNA, the CDR3 is TGTGCCAGCAGCTTGTACCGAGCCCTCTACAATGAGCAGTTCTTC. This chain joins TRBV13 and TRBJ2-1; unclear D gene. The CDR3 contains 15 residues. In germline, CDR1 is PRHDT, CDR2 FYEKMQ (reference sequence). The V gene lost 3 bases and the J gene lost 3 bases, with 12 bases spanning the gap.

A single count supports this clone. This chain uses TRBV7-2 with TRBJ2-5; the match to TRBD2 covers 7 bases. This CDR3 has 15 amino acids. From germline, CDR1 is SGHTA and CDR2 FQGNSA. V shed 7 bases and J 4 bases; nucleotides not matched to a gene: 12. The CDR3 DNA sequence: TGTGCCAGCACTCTCCTGGGGAGGGCGAGAGAGACCCAGTACTTC. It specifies CASTLLGRARETQYF.

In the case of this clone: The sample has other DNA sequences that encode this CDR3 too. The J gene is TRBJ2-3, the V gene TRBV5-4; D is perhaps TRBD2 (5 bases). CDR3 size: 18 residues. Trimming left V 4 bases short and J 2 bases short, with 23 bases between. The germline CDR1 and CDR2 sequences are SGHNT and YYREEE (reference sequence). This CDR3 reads CASSPSGSEKRNTDTQYF. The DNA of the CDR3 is TGTGCCAGCAGCCCTTCGGGATCAGAGAAGCGCAACACAGATACGCAGTATTTT.

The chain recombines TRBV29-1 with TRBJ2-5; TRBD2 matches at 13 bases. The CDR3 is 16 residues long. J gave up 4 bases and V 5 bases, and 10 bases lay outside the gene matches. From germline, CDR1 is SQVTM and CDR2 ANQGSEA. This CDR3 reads CSVHSPGLAGAETQYF. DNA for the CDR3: TGCAGCGTTCACTCCCCAGGACTAGCGGGAGCAGAGACCCAGTACTTC.

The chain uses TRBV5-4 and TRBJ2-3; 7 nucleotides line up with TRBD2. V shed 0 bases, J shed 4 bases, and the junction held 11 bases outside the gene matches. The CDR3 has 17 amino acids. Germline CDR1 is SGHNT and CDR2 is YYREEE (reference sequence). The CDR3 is CASSLAPWREPPDTQYF. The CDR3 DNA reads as TGTGCCAGCAGCTTGGCCCCCTGGCGGGAGCCCCCAGATACGCAGTATTTT.

CDR3 in amino acids: CASGRRGGYEQYF. The CDR3 DNA sequence: TGTGCCAGCGGCCGGAGGGGGGGATACGAGCAGTACTTC. The V and J genes are TRBV6-6 and TRBJ2-7, with a possible D match to TRBD2 (7 bases). The CDR3 is made up of 13 amino acids. Germline lookup yields CDR1 MNHNY and CDR2 SVGAGI (reference sequence). V was pared by 8 bases and J by 4 bases, with 15 bases between.

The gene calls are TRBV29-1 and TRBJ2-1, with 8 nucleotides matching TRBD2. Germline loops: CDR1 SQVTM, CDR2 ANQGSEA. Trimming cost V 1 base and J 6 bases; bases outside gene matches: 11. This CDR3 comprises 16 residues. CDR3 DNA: TGCAGCGTTGAAGGGTTAACGGGAGGGCCGGGCAATGAGCAGTTCTTC. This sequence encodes CSVEGLTGGPGNEQFF.

The CDR3 nucleotides read TGTGCCAGCAGCCCGGGGGGGATGGAGACCCAGTACTTC. This codes for CASSPGGMETQYF. The V and J genes are TRBV5-6 and TRBJ2-5; TRBD2 matches 8 bases. This CDR3 spans 13 amino acids. V was clipped by 4 bases and J by 5 bases; unmatched bases: 4. In germline, CDR1 is SGHDT, CDR2 YYEEEE.

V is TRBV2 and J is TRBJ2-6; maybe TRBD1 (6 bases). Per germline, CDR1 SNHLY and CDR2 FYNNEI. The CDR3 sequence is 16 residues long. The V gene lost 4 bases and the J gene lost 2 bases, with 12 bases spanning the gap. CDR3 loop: CASSGGKGAGANVLTF. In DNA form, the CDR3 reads TGTGCCAGCAGTGGAGGCAAGGGGGCTGGGGCCAACGTCCTGACTTTC.

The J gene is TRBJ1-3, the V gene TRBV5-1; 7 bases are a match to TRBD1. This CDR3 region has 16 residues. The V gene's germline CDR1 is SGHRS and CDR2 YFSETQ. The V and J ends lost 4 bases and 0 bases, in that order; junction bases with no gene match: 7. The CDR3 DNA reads TGCGCCAGCAGCACACGGGACAGTCACTCTGGAAACACCATATATTTT. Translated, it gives CASSTRDSHSGNTIYF. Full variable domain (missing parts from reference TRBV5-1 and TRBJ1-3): KAGVTQTPRYLIKTRGQQVTLSCSPISGHRSVSWYQQTPGQGLQFLFEYFSETQRNKGNFPGRFSGRQFSNSRSEMNVSTLELGDSALYLCASSTRDSHSGNTIYFGEGSWLTVV.

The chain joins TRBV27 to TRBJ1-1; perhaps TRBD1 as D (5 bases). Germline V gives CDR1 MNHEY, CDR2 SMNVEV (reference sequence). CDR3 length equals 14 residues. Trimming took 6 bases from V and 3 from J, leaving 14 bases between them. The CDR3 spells CASSELRGDTEAFF. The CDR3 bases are TGTGCCAGCAGCGAACTTCGGGGGGACACTGAAGCTTTCTTT.

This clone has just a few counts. CDR3 in amino acids: CASSVEAGRSYNEQFF. In nucleotides, the CDR3 is TGTGCCAGCAGCGTAGAGGCGGGACGCTCCTACAATGAGCAGTTCTTC. The chain has TRBV9 and TRBJ2-1; the D gene is possibly TRBD2 (6 bases). The CDR3 covers 16 residues. The germline V gene encodes CDR1 SGDLS and CDR2 YYNGEE. V was trimmed by 0 bases and J by 0 bases, leaving 10 bases between them.

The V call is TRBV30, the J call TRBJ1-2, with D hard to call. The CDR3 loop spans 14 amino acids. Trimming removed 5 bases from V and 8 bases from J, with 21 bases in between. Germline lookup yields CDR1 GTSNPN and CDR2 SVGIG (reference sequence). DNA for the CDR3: TGTGCCTGGGCGGAGGAGCCCCAGGTACGGGGCTACACCTTC. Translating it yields CAWAEEPQVRGYTF. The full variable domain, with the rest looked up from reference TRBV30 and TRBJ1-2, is SQTIHQWPATLVQPVGSPLSLECTVEGTSNPNLYWYRQAAGRGLQLLFYSVGIGQISSEVPQNLSASRPQDRQFILSSKKLLLSDSGFYLCAWAEEPQVRGYTFGSGTRLTVV.

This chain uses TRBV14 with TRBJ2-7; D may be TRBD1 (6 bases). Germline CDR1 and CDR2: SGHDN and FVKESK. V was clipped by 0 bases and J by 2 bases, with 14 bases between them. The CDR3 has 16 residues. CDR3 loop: CASSQDTTGHPYEQYF. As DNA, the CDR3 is TGTGCCAGCAGCCAAGATACGACGGGACACCCCTACGAGCAGTACTTC.

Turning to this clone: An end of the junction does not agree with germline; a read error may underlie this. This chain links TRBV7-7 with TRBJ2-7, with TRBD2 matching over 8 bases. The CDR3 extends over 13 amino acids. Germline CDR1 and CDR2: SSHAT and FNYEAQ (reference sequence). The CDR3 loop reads CASSSGTSYEQYF. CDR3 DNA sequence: TGTGCTAGCAGCTCCGGGACTAGCTACGAGCAGTACTTC.

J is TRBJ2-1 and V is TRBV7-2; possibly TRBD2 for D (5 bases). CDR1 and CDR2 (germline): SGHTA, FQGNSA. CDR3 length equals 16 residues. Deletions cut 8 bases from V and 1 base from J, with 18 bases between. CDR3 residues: CASGGAPRGSYNEQFF. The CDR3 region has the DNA TGTGCCAGCGGAGGAGCCCCACGGGGTTCCTACAATGAGCAGTTCTTC.

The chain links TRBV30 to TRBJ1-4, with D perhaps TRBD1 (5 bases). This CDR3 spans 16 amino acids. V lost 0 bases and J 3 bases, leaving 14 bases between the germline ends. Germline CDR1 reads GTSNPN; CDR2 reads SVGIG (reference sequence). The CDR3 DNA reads TGTGCCTGGAGTGTAAGGGGCACAACTGCTAATGAAAAACTGTTTTTT. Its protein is CAWSVRGTTANEKLFF.

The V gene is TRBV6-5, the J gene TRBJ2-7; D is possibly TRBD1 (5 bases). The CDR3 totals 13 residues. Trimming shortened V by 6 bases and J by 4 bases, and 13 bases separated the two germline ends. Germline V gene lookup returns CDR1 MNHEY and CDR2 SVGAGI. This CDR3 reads CASRPTRQYEQYF. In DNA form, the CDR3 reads TGTGCCAGCAGACCAACCCGACAGTACGAGCAGTACTTC.

The CDR3 bases are TGTGCCAGCAGGGACAGGGACTACGAGCAGTACTTC. Encoded protein: CASRDRDYEQYF. This sequence joins TRBV27 and TRBJ2-5, with 8 nucleotides matching TRBD1. The J call is uncertain, as TRBJ2-7 better fits the DNA end. Germline CDR1 and CDR2: MNHEY and SMNVEV (reference sequence). The CDR3 totals 12 residues.

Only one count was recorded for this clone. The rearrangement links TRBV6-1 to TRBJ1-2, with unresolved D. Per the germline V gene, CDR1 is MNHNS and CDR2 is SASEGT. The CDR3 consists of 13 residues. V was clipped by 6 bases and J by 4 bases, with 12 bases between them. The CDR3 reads CASSLRHFYGYTF. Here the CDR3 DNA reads TGTGCCAGCAGCCTCAGACATTTCTATGGCTACACCTTC.

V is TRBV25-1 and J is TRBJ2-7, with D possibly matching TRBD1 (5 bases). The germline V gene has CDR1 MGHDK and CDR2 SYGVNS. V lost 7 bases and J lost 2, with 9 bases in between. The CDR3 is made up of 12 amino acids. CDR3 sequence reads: CASTDSTYEQYF. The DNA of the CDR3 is TGTGCCAGCACCGACAGCACCTACGAGCAGTACTTC.

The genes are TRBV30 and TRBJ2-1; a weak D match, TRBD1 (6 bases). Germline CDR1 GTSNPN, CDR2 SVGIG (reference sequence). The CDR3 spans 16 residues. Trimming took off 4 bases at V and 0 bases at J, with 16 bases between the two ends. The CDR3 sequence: CAWTGTRANSYNEQFF. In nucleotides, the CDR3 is TGTGCCTGGACTGGGACAAGGGCAAACTCCTACAATGAGCAGTTCTTC.

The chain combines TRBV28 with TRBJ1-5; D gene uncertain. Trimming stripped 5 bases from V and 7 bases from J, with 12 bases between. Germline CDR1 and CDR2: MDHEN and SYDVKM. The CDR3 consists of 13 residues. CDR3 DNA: TGTGCCAGCAGTCCCCCTAGAGGGCAGCCCCAGCATTTT. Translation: CASSPPRGQPQHF.

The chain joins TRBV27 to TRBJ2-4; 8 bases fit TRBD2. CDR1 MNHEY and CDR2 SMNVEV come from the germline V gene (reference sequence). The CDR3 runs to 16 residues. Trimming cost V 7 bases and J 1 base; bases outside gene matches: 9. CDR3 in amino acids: CASTSPPSGAKNIQYF. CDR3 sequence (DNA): TGTGCCAGCACCTCCCCCCCTAGCGGGGCCAAAAACATTCAGTACTTC.

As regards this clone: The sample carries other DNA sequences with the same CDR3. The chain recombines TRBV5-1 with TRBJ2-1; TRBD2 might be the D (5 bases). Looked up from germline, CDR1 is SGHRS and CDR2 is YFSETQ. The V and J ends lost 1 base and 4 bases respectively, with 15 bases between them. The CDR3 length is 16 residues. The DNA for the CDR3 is TGCGCCAGCAGCTTGTTGCGAGATCGGGGATACAATGAGCAGTTCTTC. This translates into CASSLLRDRGYNEQFF.

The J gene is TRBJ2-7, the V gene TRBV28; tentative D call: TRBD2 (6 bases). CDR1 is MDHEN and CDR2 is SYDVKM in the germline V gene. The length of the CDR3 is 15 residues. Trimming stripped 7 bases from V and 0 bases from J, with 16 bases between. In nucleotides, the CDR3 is TGTGCCAGCACCGGGGGAGGTGAAACCTCCTACGAGCAGTACTTC. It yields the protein CASTGGGETSYEQYF.

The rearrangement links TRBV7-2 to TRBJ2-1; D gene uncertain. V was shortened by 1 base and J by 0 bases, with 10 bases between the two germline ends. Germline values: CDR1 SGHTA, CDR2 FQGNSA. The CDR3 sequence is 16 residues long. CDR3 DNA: TGTGCCAGCAGCTTAGGAGCCCTTAGCTCCTACAATGAGCAGTTCTTC. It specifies CASSLGALSSYNEQFF.

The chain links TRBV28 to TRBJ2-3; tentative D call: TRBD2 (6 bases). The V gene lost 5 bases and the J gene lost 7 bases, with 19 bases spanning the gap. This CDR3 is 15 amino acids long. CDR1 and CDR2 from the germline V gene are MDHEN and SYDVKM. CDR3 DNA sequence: TGTGCCAGCAGTCCCCCTTTTCGGGGGAGACATACGCAGTATTTT. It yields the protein CASSPPFRGRHTQYF.

CDR3 bases: TGTGCCAGCAGCTATCGGACAGGGGACCTCGACGAGCAGTACTTC. Translated: CASSYRTGDLDEQYF. This chain uses TRBV7-9 with TRBJ2-7; 9 positions match TRBD1. Losses at the gene ends were 4 bases for V and 5 bases for J; bases not matched to a gene: 9. The CDR3 has 15 amino acids. CDR1 and CDR2 (germline): SEHNR, FQNEAQ (reference sequence).

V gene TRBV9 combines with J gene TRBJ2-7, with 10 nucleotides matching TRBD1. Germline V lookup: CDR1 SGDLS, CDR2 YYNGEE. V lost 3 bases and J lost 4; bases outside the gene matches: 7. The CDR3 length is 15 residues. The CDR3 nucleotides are TGTGCCAGCAGCGCCAAAGACAGGGGGCCGTACGAGCAGTACTTC. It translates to CASSAKDRGPYEQYF. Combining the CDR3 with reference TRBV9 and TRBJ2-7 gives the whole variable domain DSGVTQTPKHLITATGQRVTLRCSPRSGDLSVYWYQQSLDQGLQFLIQYYNGEERAKGNILERFSAQQFPDLHSELNLSSLELGDSALYFCASSAKDRGPYEQYFGPGTRLTVT.